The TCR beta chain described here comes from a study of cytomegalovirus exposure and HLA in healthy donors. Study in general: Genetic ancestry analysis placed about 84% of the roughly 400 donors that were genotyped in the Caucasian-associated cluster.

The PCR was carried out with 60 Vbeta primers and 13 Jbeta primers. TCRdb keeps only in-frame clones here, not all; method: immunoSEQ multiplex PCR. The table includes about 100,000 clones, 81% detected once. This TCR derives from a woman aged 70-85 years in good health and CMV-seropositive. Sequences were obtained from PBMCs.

The CDR3 here is CASSLRGLYEQYF. The DNA of the CDR3 is TGCGCCAGCAGCTTAAGGGGGCTGTACGAGCAGTACTTC. The rearrangement joins TRBV5-1 to TRBJ2-7; 7 nucleotides line up with TRBD1. The CDR3 runs to 13 residues. The ends lost 2 bases at V and 4 bases at J; junction bases unmatched: 3. CDR1 is SGHRS and CDR2 is YFSETQ in the germline V gene.